Listed below are T cell receptor beta chains from one sample, sequenced in a study of T cells in tuberculosis. Only in-frame clones appear in the TCRdb table, and some are missing; sequencing was by immunoSEQ multiplex PCR. The sample lists tens of thousands of clones, approximately 90% occurring once. Material for sequencing was PBMCs. Source of these receptors: a donor aged 10-29 years with latent tuberculosis or without tuberculosis infection. Some clones in this sample may be carry-over from other donors' samples. Both conserved end residues are part of each CDR3. A D gene is named only where the DNA matches it firmly. The size entry is marked missing in some rows and otherwise reads once, few, many or a size class.

V gene,D gene,J gene,clone size,CDR3 protein,CDR3 DNA
TRBV30,NA,TRBJ1-1,NA,CAGWGNGAFF,TGTGCCGGCTGGGGCAATGGGGCTTTCTTT
TRBV30,NA,TRBJ2-7,NA,CAWSPGGSEQYF,TGTGCCTGGTCCCCAGGGGGGAGCGAGCAGTACTTC
TRBV11-2,NA,TRBJ1-3,NA,CASSFGVSAGNTIYF,TGTGCCAGCAGCTTCGGGGTTTCGGCTGGAAACACCATATATTTT
TRBV29-1,TRBD1,TRBJ1-2,NA,CSVETGALTSNYGYTF,TGCAGCGTTGAAACAGGGGCGCTTACCTCGAACTATGGCTACACCTTC
TRBV5-8,TRBD1,TRBJ1-1,few,CASSRGQWTTEAFF,TGTGCCAGCAGCAGGGGGCAGTGGACGACTGAAGCTTTCTTT
TRBV6-4,NA,TRBJ2-2,NA,CASSDSTTRGRGELFF,TGTGCCAGCAGTGACTCGACGACTAGGGGTAGAGGGGAGCTGTTTTTT
TRBV6-1,NA,TRBJ2-5,NA,CASTLGVTRETQYF,TGTGCCAGCACCCTGGGTGTGACAAGGGAGACCCAGTACTTC
TRBV19,TRBD1,TRBJ1-5,once,CASSRTGASNQPQHF,TGTGCCAGTAGCCGCACAGGGGCAAGCAATCAGCCCCAGCATTTT
TRBV7-2,TRBD1,TRBJ2-7,NA,CASSLVYGQGAYYEQYF,TGTGCCAGCAGCTTAGTTTACGGACAGGGGGCTTACTACGAGCAGTACTTC
TRBV4-1,NA,TRBJ2-5,NA,CASSQEGAGLGAETQYF,TGCGCCAGCAGCCAAGAGGGCGCAGGCTTGGGCGCCGAGACCCAGTACTTC
TRBV18,NA,TRBJ1-1,NA,CASSAPLNTEAFF,TGTGCCAGCTCGGCCCCATTGAACACTGAAGCTTTCTTT
TRBV10-3,TRBD2,TRBJ2-1,NA,CAISELAGGPIEQFF,TGTGCCATCAGTGAACTCGCGGGAGGGCCTATTGAGCAGTTCTTC
TRBV5-4,NA,TRBJ2-3,NA,CASSWLGVEYF,TGTGCCAGCAGCTGGCTCGGGGTGGAGTATTTT
TRBV5-1,NA,TRBJ2-1,NA,CASSLVRGTSNNEQFF,TGCGCCAGCAGCTTAGTCCGCGGCACTAGCAACAATGAGCAGTTCTTC
TRBV7-2,TRBD2,TRBJ2-1,NA,CASSTSGRAFNEQFF,TGTGCCAGCAGCACTAGCGGGAGGGCCTTTAATGAGCAGTTCTTC
TRBV18,TRBD1,TRBJ2-3,NA,CASSLTGGKDTQYF,TGTGCCAGCTCACTGACAGGGGGCAAGGATACGCAGTATTTT
TRBV19,NA,TRBJ1-5,NA,CATSLLRTPSNQPQHF,TGTGCCACCTCGCTTTTACGGACACCAAGCAATCAGCCCCAGCATTTT
TRBV19,TRBD1,TRBJ1-2,NA,CASSPPGQGWNYGYTF,TGTGCCAGTAGTCCCCCGGGACAGGGATGGAACTATGGCTACACCTTC
TRBV27,TRBD1,TRBJ2-2,NA,CASSGTANTGELFF,TGTGCCAGCAGTGGGACAGCGAACACCGGGGAGCTGTTTTTT
TRBV25-1,NA,TRBJ1-1,once,CASSDGAWTEAFF,TGTGCCAGCAGTGATGGGGCCTGGACTGAAGCTTTCTTT
TRBV4-1,NA,TRBJ1-3,NA,CASSQVGPHRTGNTIYF,TGCGCCAGCAGCCAAGTGGGCCCCCACCGAACTGGAAACACCATATATTTT
TRBV5-4,NA,TRBJ2-1,NA,CASRTNQVRVQFF,TGTGCCAGCAGGACGAACCAAGTCCGGGTGCAGTTCTTC